This entry is about one TCR beta chain. What it binds is unknown. This sample was taken from a study of CD8+ T cells in alopecia areata. Whole-study context: Percentage of affected scalp area was the basis on which treated patients' severity was scored.

As the sequencing template, cDNA was produced by extracting RNA and reverse transcribing it. Assay: immunoSEQ multiplex PCR; the TCRdb copy retains only in-frame clones and omits some. Of some 42,000 clones listed, just under 95% were seen once; the top ten hold about 20%. The treatment here: oral pan-JAK inhibitor, 5-10 mg twice daily. Findings and caveats of the study: One nonresponder leaves baseline CD8+ expansion's link to response uncertain. TCR sharing was clearer in mice than between patients, perhaps partly owing to patient HLA diversity. Amid tofacitinib therapy, many expanded lesional clones stayed present in scalp and blood.

This CDR3 is 13 amino acids long. Germline CDR1 MNHNS, CDR2 SASEGT. V was trimmed by 5 bases and J by 2 bases, leaving 8 bases between them. The V gene is TRBV6-1, the J gene TRBJ2-3; no clear D gene. The material was CD8+ T cells sorted from blood, obtained at week 24, from a patient treated with tofacitinib. The sequence derives from a human donor with alopecia areata. This CDR3 reads CASSFRTTDTQYF. The CDR3 bases are TGTGCCAGCAGTTTCAGGACCACAGATACGCAGTATTTT.